The present T cell receptor beta chain was sequenced within a study of blood T cell repertoires in COVID-19. The overall study: Donors in the United States, Italy and Spain gave samples during acute or convalescent COVID-19. PBMCs, B-cell-depleted T cells, or T cells were the source of the cDNA or gDNA that made up the material.

Authors' data handling: Reference gene primers were amplified, and this amplification served to estimate nucleated cell counts. The assay was immunoSEQ multiplex PCR, and TCRdb's table has in-frame clones only and misses some. V and J calls and clone size are copied from that table; D and trimming were computed from the DNA. The repertoire holds some 200,000 clones, around 84% seen once, with 1.2% to 1.5% in the top ten. Germline V gives CDR1 SEHNR, CDR2 FQNEAQ (reference sequence). There are 13 residues in the CDR3. V dropped 5 bases and J dropped 4 bases, with 11 bases sitting between them. V is TRBV7-9 and J is TRBJ2-5; possibly TRBD2 for D (5 bases). The source is a woman aged 40 to 50 who had recovered from COVID-19. The sequenced sample was peripheral blood. The CDR3 reads CASSRGLLETQYF. CDR3 coding DNA: TGTGCCAGCAGCCGCGGGCTTCTAGAGACCCAGTACTTC.